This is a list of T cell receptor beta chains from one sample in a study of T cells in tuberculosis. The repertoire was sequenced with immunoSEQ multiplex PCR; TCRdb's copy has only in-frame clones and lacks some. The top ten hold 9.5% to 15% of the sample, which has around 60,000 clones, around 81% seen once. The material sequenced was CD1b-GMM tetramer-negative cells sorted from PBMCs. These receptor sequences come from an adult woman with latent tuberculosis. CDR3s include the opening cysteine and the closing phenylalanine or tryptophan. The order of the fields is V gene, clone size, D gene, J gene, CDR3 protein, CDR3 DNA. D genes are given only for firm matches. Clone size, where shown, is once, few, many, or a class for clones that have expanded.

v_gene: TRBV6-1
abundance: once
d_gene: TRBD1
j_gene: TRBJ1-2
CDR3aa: CASTSTGASYGYTF
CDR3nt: TGTGCCAGCACCTCGACAGGGGCCTCCTATGGCTACACCTTC

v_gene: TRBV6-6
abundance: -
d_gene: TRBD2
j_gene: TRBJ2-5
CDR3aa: CASSYSGTNKETQYF
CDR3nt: TGTGCCAGCAGTTACTCGGGGACTAATAAAGAGACCCAGTACTTC

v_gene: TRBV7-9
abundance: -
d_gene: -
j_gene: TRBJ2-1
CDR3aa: CASSTSGLAITYNEQFF
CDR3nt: TGTGCCAGCAGCACTAGTGGGCTAGCGATTACCTACAATGAGCAGTTCTTC

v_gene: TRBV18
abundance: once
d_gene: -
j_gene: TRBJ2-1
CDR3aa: CASSPGQGINEQFF
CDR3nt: TGTGCCAGCTCACCGGGTCAGGGTATCAATGAGCAGTTCTTC

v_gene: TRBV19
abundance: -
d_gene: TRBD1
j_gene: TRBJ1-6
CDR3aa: CASSQTGGNSPLHF
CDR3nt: TGTGCCAGTAGCCAGACAGGGGGTAATTCACCCCTCCACTTT

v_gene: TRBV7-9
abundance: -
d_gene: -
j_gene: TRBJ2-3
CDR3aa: CASSPTGASTDTQYF
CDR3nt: TGTGCCAGCAGTCCGACAGGAGCTAGCACAGATACGCAGTATTTT

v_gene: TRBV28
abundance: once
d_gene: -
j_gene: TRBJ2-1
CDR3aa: CASSLSSRHLSSYNEQFF
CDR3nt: TGTGCCAGCAGTTTATCTTCCCGACACCTGAGCTCCTACAATGAGCAGTTCTTC

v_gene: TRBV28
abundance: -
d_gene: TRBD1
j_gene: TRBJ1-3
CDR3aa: CASRWTGTGTGNTIYF
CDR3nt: TGTGCCAGCAGATGGACCGGGACAGGGACCGGAAACACCATATATTTT

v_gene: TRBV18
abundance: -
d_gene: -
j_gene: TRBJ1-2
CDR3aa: CASSPTGGGGYTF
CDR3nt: TGTGCCAGCTCACCTACGGGGGGCGGCGGCTACACCTTC

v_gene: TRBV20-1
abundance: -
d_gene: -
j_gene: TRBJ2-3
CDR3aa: CSARGDMAQYF
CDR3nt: TGCAGTGCTAGGGGGGACATGGCGCAGTATTTT

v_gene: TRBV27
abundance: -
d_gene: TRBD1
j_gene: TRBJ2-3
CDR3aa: CASSTRDRAADTQYF
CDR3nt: TGTGCCAGCAGTACCCGGGACAGGGCCGCCGATACGCAGTATTTT

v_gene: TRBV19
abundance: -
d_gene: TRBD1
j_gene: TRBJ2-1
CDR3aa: CASSKGQGAAEQFF
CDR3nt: TGTGCCAGTAGTAAAGGACAGGGGGCAGCTGAGCAGTTCTTC

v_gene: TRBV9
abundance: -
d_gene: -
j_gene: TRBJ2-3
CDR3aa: CASSPSGSSRTQYF
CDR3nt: TGTGCCAGCAGTCCCAGTGGTAGCTCGAGAACGCAGTATTTT

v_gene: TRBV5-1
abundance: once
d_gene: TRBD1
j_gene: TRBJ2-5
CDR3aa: CASREGTGQVETQYF
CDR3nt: TGCGCCAGCAGGGAGGGGACAGGGCAGGTGGAGACCCAGTACTTC

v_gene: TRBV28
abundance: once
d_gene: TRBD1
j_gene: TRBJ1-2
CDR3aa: CASSFSEQGAPGYTF
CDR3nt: TGTGCCAGCAGTTTTTCCGAACAGGGGGCGCCTGGCTACACCTTC

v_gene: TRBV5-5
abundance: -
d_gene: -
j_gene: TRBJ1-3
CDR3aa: CASRPDSSGNTIYF
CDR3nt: TGTGCCAGCAGACCGGACAGCTCTGGAAACACCATATATTTT

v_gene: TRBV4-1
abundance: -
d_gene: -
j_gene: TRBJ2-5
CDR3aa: CASSQVAPGETQYF
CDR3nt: TGCGCCAGCAGCCAAGTGGCCCCGGGAGAGACCCAGTACTTC

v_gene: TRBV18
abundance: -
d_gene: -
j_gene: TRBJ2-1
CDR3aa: CASSPTYGPYNEQFF
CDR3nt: TGTGCCAGCTCCCCGACTTATGGCCCCTACAATGAGCAGTTCTTC

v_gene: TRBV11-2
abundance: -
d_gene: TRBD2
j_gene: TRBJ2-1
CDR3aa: CASSLREGNSYNEQFF
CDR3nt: TGTGCCAGCAGCTTAAGGGAGGGGAACTCCTACAATGAGCAGTTCTTC

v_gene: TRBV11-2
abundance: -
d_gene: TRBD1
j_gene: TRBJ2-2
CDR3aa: CASSLRMTGSNTGELFF
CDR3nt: TGTGCCAGCAGCTTAAGGATGACAGGGTCGAACACCGGGGAGCTGTTTTTT

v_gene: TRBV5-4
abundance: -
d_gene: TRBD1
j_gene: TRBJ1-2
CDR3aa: CASSRLTDRGGYGYTF
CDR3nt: TGTGCCAGCAGCCGGTTGACGGACAGGGGCGGCTATGGCTACACCTTC

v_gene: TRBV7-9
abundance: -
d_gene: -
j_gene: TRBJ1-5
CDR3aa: CASSPTGNNQPQHF
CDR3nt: TGTGCCAGCAGCCCGACGGGGAACAATCAGCCCCAGCATTTT

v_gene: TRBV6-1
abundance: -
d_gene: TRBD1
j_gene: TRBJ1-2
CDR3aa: CASSEQDRAGYGYTF
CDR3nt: TGTGCCAGCAGTGAACAGGACAGGGCAGGCTATGGCTACACCTTC

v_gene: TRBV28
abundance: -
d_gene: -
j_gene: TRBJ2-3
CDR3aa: CASSFYVRVESADTQYF
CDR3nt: TGTGCCAGCAGTTTCTATGTCCGCGTGGAGTCGGCAGATACGCAGTATTTT

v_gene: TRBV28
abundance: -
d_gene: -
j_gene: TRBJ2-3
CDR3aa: CASTWTSADTQYF
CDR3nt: TGTGCCAGCACTTGGACAAGCGCAGATACGCAGTATTTT

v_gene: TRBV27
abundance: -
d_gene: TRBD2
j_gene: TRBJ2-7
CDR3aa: CASSTLAGGISYEQYF
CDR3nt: TGTGCCAGCAGTACACTAGCGGGAGGGATCTCCTACGAGCAGTACTTC

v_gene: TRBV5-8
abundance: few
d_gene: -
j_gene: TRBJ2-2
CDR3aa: CASSLAVRNTGELFF
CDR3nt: TGTGCCAGCAGCTTGGCGGTCCGGAACACCGGGGAGCTGTTTTTT

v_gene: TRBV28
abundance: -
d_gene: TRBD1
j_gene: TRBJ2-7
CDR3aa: CATTGPTKAEQYF
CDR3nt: TGTGCCACGACAGGGCCTACTAAAGCCGAGCAGTACTTC

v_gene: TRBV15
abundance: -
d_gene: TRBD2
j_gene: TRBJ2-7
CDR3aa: CATSSDFGGTGEQYF
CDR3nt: TGTGCCACCAGCAGCGATTTCGGGGGGACGGGCGAGCAGTACTTC

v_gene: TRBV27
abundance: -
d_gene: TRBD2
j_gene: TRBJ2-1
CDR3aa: CASSQMPLAGAFNEQFF
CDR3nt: TGTGCCAGCAGCCAAATGCCCCTAGCGGGGGCCTTCAATGAGCAGTTCTTC

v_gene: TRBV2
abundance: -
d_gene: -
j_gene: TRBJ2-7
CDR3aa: CASRRMLPGQYF
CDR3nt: TGTGCCAGCAGGAGGATGCTCCCGGGGCAGTACTTC

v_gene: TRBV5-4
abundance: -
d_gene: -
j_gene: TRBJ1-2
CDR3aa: CASSPDSSYGYTF
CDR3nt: TGTGCCAGCAGCCCGGACAGTTCCTATGGCTACACCTTC

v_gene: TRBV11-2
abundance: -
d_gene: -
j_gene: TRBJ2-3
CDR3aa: CASSLGVGGSTDTQYF
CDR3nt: TGTGCCAGCAGCTTAGGGGTGGGCGGGTCGACAGATACGCAGTATTTT